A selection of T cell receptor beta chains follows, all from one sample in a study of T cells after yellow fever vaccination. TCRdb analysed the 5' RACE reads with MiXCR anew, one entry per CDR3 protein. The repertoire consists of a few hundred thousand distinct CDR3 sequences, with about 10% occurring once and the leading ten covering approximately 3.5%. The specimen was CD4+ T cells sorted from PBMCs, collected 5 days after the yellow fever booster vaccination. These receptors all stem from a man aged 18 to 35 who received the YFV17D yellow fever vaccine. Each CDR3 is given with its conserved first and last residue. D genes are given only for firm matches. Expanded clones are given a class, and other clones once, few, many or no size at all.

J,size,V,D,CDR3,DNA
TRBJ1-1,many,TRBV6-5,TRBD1,CASSFLGQANTEAFF,TGTGCCAGCAGTTTCCTGGGACAGGCGAACACTGAAGCTTTCTTT
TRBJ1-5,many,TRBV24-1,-,CATSAQSEGDQPQHF,TGTGCCACCAGTGCCCAAAGCGAGGGGGATCAGCCCCAGCATTTT
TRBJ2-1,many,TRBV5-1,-,CASSFPEGEQFF,TGCGCCAGCAGCTTCCCAGAGGGTGAGCAGTTCTTC
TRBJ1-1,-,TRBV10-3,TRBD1,CAIGGQGSTEAFF,TGTGCCATCGGGGGACAGGGTAGTACTGAAGCTTTCTTT
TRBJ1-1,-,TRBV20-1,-,CSALTGNMDTEAFF,TGCAGTGCTTTAACAGGGAATATGGACACTGAAGCTTTCTTT
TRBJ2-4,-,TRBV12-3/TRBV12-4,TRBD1,CASSLRGQGFKNIQYF,TGTGCCAGCAGTCTGAGGGGACAGGGGTTCAAAAACATTCAGTACTTC
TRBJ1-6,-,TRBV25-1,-,CASRGVGINSPLHF,TGTGCCAGCAGGGGGGTTGGAATTAATTCACCCCTCCACTTT
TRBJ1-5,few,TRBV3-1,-,CASSQDTNSNQPQHF,TGTGCCAGCAGCCAGGACACCAATAGCAATCAGCCCCAGCATTTT
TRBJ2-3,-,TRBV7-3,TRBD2,CASSLAGGALDTQYF,TGTGCCAGCAGCTTAGCGGGGGGGGCCCTGGATACGCAGTATTTT
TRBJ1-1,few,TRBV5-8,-,CASSLYTVNTEAFF,TGTGCCAGCAGCTTGTACACGGTGAACACTGAAGCTTTCTTT
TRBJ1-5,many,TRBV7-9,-,CASRRGNQPQHF,TGTGCCAGCCGCCGAGGCAATCAGCCCCAGCATTTT
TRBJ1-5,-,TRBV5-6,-,CASSLWGLGNQPQHF,TGTGCCAGCAGCTTGTGGGGATTGGGCAATCAGCCCCAGCATTTT
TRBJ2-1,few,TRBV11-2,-,CASSFGGAGEQFF,TGTGCCAGCAGCTTTGGGGGGGCCGGCGAGCAGTTCTTC
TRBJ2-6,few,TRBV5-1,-,CASSLVPGGANVLTF,TGCGCCAGCAGCTTGGTCCCGGGGGGGGCCAACGTCCTGACTTTC
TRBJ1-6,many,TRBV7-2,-,CASSFSGQTNSPLHF,TGTGCCAGCAGCTTTTCCGGACAGACGAATTCACCCCTCCACTTT
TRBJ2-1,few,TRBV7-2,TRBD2,CASSGLGSGGSNEQFF,TGTGCCAGCAGCGGCCTAGGGAGCGGGGGCAGCAATGAGCAGTTCTTC
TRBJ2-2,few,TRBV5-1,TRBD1,CASSPGQATGELFF,TGCGCCAGCAGCCCGGGACAGGCGACCGGGGAGCTGTTTTTT
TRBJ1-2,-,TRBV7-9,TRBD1,CASSARDSQSNYGYTF,TGTGCCAGCAGCGCTAGGGACAGCCAGTCGAACTATGGCTACACCTTC
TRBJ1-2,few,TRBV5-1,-,CASRQAYRPLGDGYTF,TGCGCCAGCAGACAGGCGTACAGACCGTTGGGGGATGGCTACACCTTC
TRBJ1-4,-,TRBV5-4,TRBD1,CASRNQGADGEKLFF,TGTGCCAGCAGAAATCAGGGGGCGGATGGTGAAAAACTGTTTTTT
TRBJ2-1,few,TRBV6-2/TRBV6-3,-,CASTQGGNEQFF,TGTGCCAGCACCCAAGGAGGGAATGAGCAGTTCTTC
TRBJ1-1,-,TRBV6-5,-,CASSFDRLGTEAFF,TGTGCCAGCAGTTTTGACAGGTTAGGCACTGAAGCTTTCTTT
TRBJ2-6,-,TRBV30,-,CACWSGANVLTF,TGTGCCTGTTGGTCTGGGGCCAACGTCCTGACTTTC
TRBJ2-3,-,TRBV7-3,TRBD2,CASSFGSSGGTDTQYF,TGTGCCAGCAGCTTTGGATCCAGCGGGGGTACAGATACGCAGTATTTT
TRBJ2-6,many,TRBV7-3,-,CASTPSGANVLTF,TGTGCCAGCACCCCCTCTGGGGCCAACGTCCTGACTTTC
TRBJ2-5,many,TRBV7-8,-,CASSPTGETQYF,TGTGCCAGCAGCCCCACCGGGGAGACCCAGTACTTC
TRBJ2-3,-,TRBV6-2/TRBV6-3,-,CASSYSSENTDTQYF,TGTGCCAGCAGTTATTCTAGCGAAAACACAGATACGCAGTATTTT
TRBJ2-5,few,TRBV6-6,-,CASSYYGGETQYF,TGTGCCAGCAGTTACTATGGCGGAGAGACCCAGTACTTC
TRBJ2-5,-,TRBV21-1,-,CASSSRLSHKAVETQYF,TGTGCCAGCAGCTCAAGACTAAGTCACAAAGCCGTCGAGACCCAGTACTTC
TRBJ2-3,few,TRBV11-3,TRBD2,CASRTPGLETQYF,TGTGCCAGCAGAACACCGGGACTAGAAACGCAGTATTTT
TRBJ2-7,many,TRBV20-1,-,CSAWGAEYEQYF,TGCAGTGCATGGGGGGCTGAATACGAGCAGTACTTC
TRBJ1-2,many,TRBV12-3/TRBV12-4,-,CASSLQGALYGYTF,TGTGCCAGCAGCCTACAGGGAGCTCTCTATGGCTACACCTTC
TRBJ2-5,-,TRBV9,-,CASSAYSGFGKIPQETQYF,TGTGCCAGCAGCGCGTACTCAGGGTTTGGGAAGATCCCTCAAGAGACCCAGTACTTC